This T cell receptor (beta chain) came from a study of cytomegalovirus exposure and HLA in healthy donors. General study points: Reportedly, a later analysis found an Asian-associated ancestry cluster had fewer N-insertions than the approximately 670-donor mean. Later analysis associated a missense DCLRE1C variant with TCR beta V- and J-gene trimming.

CDR3 size: 16 residues. V shed 5 bases, J shed 5 bases, and the junction held 13 bases outside the gene matches. Per germline, CDR1 WSHSY and CDR2 SAAADI. PCR amplification relied on 60 Vbeta primers (plus 13 Jbeta primers). The repertoire was sequenced with immunoSEQ multiplex PCR; TCRdb's copy has only in-frame clones and lacks some. Recorded for this sample: under 150,000 clones. Concerning this clone: Its target is unknown.

What was sequenced was PBMCs. The chain couples TRBV10-2 to TRBJ1-1; TRBD1 matches 8 bases. The clonotype comes from a woman in her fifties or sixties in good health and CMV-seronegative. The DNA of the CDR3 is TGCGCCAGCAGTACCGGACAGGGACGTATTGCGACTGAAGCTTTCTTT. Encoded protein: CASSTGQGRIATEAFF.